Following are 28 T cell receptor beta chains from one sample sequenced in a study of T cell repertoires in cytomegalovirus infection. TCRdb independently ran MiXCR on the reads; one entry per CDR3 protein. Of roughly 230,000 distinct CDR3 sequences listed, over 20% are singletons. Sequencing used CD8+ T cells from PBMCs. Receptors originate from a human donor in good health (CMV status not recorded). Some clones in this sample may be carry-over from other donors' samples.

This chain connects TRBV9 to TRBJ1-2, with D maybe TRBD1 (5 bases). The V gene lost 1 base and the J gene lost 6 bases, with 10 bases spanning the gap. Germline-derived CDR1 and CDR2 are SGDLS and YYNGEE. The CDR3 length is 13 residues. This CDR3 reads CASSVSARDGYTF. CDR3 nucleotide sequence: TGTGCCAGCAGCGTAAGCGCCAGGGATGGCTACACCTTC.

Ten or more counts support this clonotype. The chain carries TRBV7-6 and TRBJ2-1; D might be TRBD2 (6 bases). This CDR3 comprises 15 residues. Germline values: CDR1 SGHVS, CDR2 FNYEAQ. The V end lost 2 bases, the J end lost 6 bases, and 14 bases lay between the germline ends. The CDR3: CASSLMTMGGNEQFF. In DNA, the CDR3 is TGTGCCAGCAGCTTAATGACTATGGGAGGCAATGAGCAGTTCTTC. The complete variable domain, with remaining parts taken from reference TRBV7-6 and TRBJ2-1, reads GAGVSQSPRYKVTKRGQDVALRCDPISGHVSLYWYRQALGQGPEFLTYFNYEAQQDKSGLPNDRFSAERPEGSISTLTIQRTEQRDSAMYRCASSLMTMGGNEQFFGPGTRLTVL.

This clonotype was seen only a few times. The V call is TRBV25-1, the J call TRBJ1-1; D is uncertain. The CDR3 extends over 13 amino acids. V was pared by 6 bases and J by 4 bases, with 12 bases between. CDR1 is MGHDK and CDR2 is SYGVNS in the germline V gene. Here the CDR3 reads CASRARVSTEAFF. The CDR3 nucleotides are TGTGCCAGCAGGGCAAGGGTTTCCACTGAAGCTTTCTTT.

The genes are TRBV4-1 and TRBJ1-1; D perhaps matches TRBD1 (6 bases). Looked up from germline, CDR1 is MGHRA and CDR2 is YSYEKL. The CDR3 is made up of 14 amino acids. Trimming removed 4 bases at V and 3 bases at J, with 12 bases between. CDR3 nucleotides: TGCGCCAGCAGCCCACGACAGGCAGACACTGAAGCTTTCTTT. This sequence encodes CASSPRQADTEAFF.

The table lists this clonotype with many counts. The chain employs TRBV15 and TRBJ1-1, with D possibly being TRBD1 (6 bases). V was trimmed by 0 bases and J by 4 bases, leaving 18 bases between them. Germline CDR1 LNHNV, CDR2 YYDKDF (reference sequence). The CDR3 is 17 residues long. In DNA, the CDR3 is TGTGCCACCAGCAGAGATCAAAGGACAGCGAGGTCCACTGAAGCTTTCTTT. It codes for CATSRDQRTARSTEAFF.

This clonotype was seen a handful of times. The rearrangement uses TRBV7-6 and TRBJ2-2, with 8 bases lining up with TRBD1. Germline loops: CDR1 SGHVS, CDR2 FNYEAQ. Trimming took 5 bases from V and 0 from J; bases not matched to a gene: 8. The CDR3 is 17 amino acids. CDR3 protein: CASSPEAQGANTGELFF. The CDR3 DNA reads as TGTGCCAGCAGCCCAGAAGCACAGGGGGCGAACACCGGGGAGCTGTTTTTT.

The rearrangement links TRBV2 to TRBJ1-1; D not certain. V was cut by 6 bases and J by 8 bases, with 10 bases left in between. Germline CDR1 SNHLY, CDR2 FYNNEI. CDR3 length equals 11 residues. The chain's CDR3 is CASRGRSEAFF. The CDR3 DNA reads as TGTGCCAGCAGGGGTAGGTCCGAAGCTTTCTTT.

This clonotype has a count of ten or more. The genes are TRBV28 and TRBJ2-7; maybe TRBD1 (5 bases). The germline V gene has CDR1 MDHEN and CDR2 SYDVKM. The CDR3 is 13 amino acids. V was pared by 2 bases and J by 9 bases, with 14 bases between. The DNA for the CDR3 is TGTGCCAGCAGTTTAGGGGCGGAACGGACGCAGTACTTC. The encoded protein is CASSLGAERTQYF.

The gene calls are TRBV28 and TRBJ2-2; maybe TRBD2 (6 bases). Trimming removed 6 bases at V and 6 bases at J, with 11 bases between. In germline, CDR1 is MDHEN, CDR2 SYDVKM. CDR3 length equals 13 residues. The CDR3 DNA reads as TGTGCCAGCAGCCTCACGGGGGCCGGGGAGCTGTTTTTT. It is translated as CASSLTGAGELFF.

The chain employs TRBV12-3 or TRBV12-4 and TRBJ1-1, with D hard to call. CDR3 length: 15 amino acids. Trimming shortened V by 0 bases and J by 0 bases, and 8 bases separated the two germline ends. The CDR3 protein is CASSLAWEMNTEAFF. CDR3 in DNA: TGTGCCAGCAGTTTAGCCTGGGAGATGAACACTGAAGCTTTCTTT.

This clonotype was detected many times. V usage is TRBV7-6 and J usage is TRBJ2-7; the match to TRBD1 covers 9 bases. V was clipped by 5 bases and J by 7 bases; unmatched bases: 9. Germline-derived CDR1 and CDR2 are SGHVS and FNYEAQ. This CDR3 is 14 amino acids long. CDR3 amino acids: CASSIGTGSEEQYF. CDR3 DNA: TGTGCCAGCAGCATAGGGACAGGGTCCGAAGAGCAGTACTTC. Full variable domain (missing parts from reference TRBV7-6 and TRBJ2-7): GAGVSQSPRYKVTKRGQDVALRCDPISGHVSLYWYRQALGQGPEFLTYFNYEAQQDKSGLPNDRFSAERPEGSISTLTIQRTEQRDSAMYRCASSIGTGSEEQYFGPGTRLTVT.

This clonotype occurred many times. The chain employs TRBV5-1 and TRBJ1-2; perhaps TRBD1 as D (5 bases). The ends were cut back, 4 bases at V and 7 bases at J, with 20 bases in the middle. CDR1 and CDR2 from the germline V gene are SGHRS and YFSETQ. CDR3 size: 15 residues. CDR3 sequence reads: CASSLRTTGLSGYTF. The CDR3 nucleotides read TGCGCCAGCAGCCTTCGGACAACCGGACTTAGTGGCTACACCTTC.

The genes are TRBV4-2 and TRBJ2-2; D gene unclear. The CDR3 extends over 16 amino acids. Trimming took 1 base from V and 4 from J, leaving 13 bases between them. Germline V gene lookup returns CDR1 LGHNA and CDR2 YNFKEQ. CDR3 DNA sequence: TGTGCCAGCAGCCAAGCACAGCGCGTTTCCACCGGGGAGCTGTTTTTT. Its translation: CASSQAQRVSTGELFF.

V and J are TRBV5-1 and TRBJ1-4; a possible D gene is TRBD1 (5 bases). The CDR3 is made up of 14 amino acids. From germline, CDR1 is SGHRS and CDR2 YFSETQ. The V end lost 3 bases, the J end lost 2 bases, and 8 bases lay between the germline ends. The CDR3 loop reads CASSYKGTNEKLFF. DNA of the CDR3: TGCGCCAGCAGCTACAAGGGGACTAATGAAAAACTGTTTTTT.

This clonotype was seen only a few times. This chain connects TRBV29-1 to TRBJ1-4; TRBD1 aligns across 7 bases. The CDR3 length is 11 residues. The J segment lost 11 bases and the V segment lost 3 bases, leaving 3 bases of the junction unmatched. Germline V gives CDR1 SQVTM, CDR2 ANQGSEA. CDR3 sequence: CSVDTGEKLFF. The CDR3 DNA is TGCAGCGTTGATACAGGGGAGAAACTGTTTTTT.

This clonotype was found a few times. The V call is TRBV5-1, the J call TRBJ2-3; TRBD2 might be the D (5 bases). Germline CDR1 and CDR2: SGHRS and YFSETQ. This CDR3 contains 14 residues. The ends were cut back, 0 bases at V and 5 bases at J, with 10 bases in the middle. CDR3 region: CASSLERGIDTQYF. The CDR3 DNA reads as TGCGCCAGCAGCTTGGAACGGGGAATAGATACGCAGTATTTT. Drawing the rest from reference TRBV5-1 and TRBJ2-3, the complete variable domain is KAGVTQTPRYLIKTRGQQVTLSCSPISGHRSVSWYQQTPGQGLQFLFEYFSETQRNKGNFPGRFSGRQFSNSRSEMNVSTLELGDSALYLCASSLERGIDTQYFGPGTRLTVL.

The chain links TRBV4-1 to TRBJ1-5, with D maybe TRBD1 (5 bases). The CDR3 has 16 amino acids. V lost 3 bases and J lost 4, with 16 bases in between. CDR1 and CDR2 (germline): MGHRA, YSYEKL. CDR3 in amino acids: CASSQIGQGSNQPQHF. The DNA for the CDR3 is TGCGCCAGCAGCCAGATTGGGCAGGGCTCTAATCAGCCCCAGCATTTT.

The chain uses TRBV20-1 and TRBJ2-5; D not resolved. The CDR3 has 10 amino acids. Germline-derived CDR1 and CDR2 are DFQATT and SNEGSKA (reference sequence). Trimming shortened V by 4 bases and J by 3 bases, and 3 bases separated the two germline ends. This chain's CDR3 is CSATEETQYF. The DNA for the CDR3 is TGCAGTGCTACAGAAGAGACCCAGTACTTC.

This clonotype came up many times. The chain carries TRBV7-2 and TRBJ2-5; D is possibly TRBD2 (5 bases). This CDR3 has 11 residues. Germline V CDR1 and CDR2: SGHTA, FQGNSA. The germline V and J ends were trimmed by 7 bases and 11 bases, with 14 bases remaining between them. As DNA, the CDR3 is TGTGCCAGCAACCCTGACGGGATTCAGTACTTC. Translation gives CASNPDGIQYF.

V usage is TRBV25-1 and J usage is TRBJ1-4; TRBD1 agrees at 7 bases. This CDR3 spans 15 amino acids. Germline-derived CDR1 and CDR2 are MGHDK and SYGVNS. V trimming: 8 bases; J trimming: 5 bases; junction bases outside the gene matches: 11. CDR3 in amino acids: CASQNNLDRNEKLFF. The CDR3 coding sequence is TGTGCCAGCCAAAATAACCTGGACAGGAATGAAAAACTGTTTTTT.

This clonotype was detected a few times. This chain links TRBV12-3 or TRBV12-4 with TRBJ2-7; no clear D. This CDR3 contains 14 residues. Trimming took 4 bases from V and 3 from J, leaving 13 bases between them. The CDR3 coding sequence is TGTGCCAGCAGTTCCAGGTTGGGCATCTACGAGCAGTACTTC. It specifies CASSSRLGIYEQYF.

V gene TRBV6-6 combines with J gene TRBJ2-5, with 10 positions matching TRBD1. The CDR3 spans 15 residues. V lost 5 bases and J lost 1; bases outside the gene matches: 4. The germline CDR1 and CDR2 sequences are MNHNY and SVGAGI (reference sequence). The CDR3 DNA sequence: TGTGCCAGCAGTCCCAGGACAGGGGGCCAAGAGACCCAGTACTTC. Its protein product is CASSPRTGGQETQYF.

CDR3 sequence (DNA): TGCGCCAGCAGCTTGTTGTGGGGAACAGATACGCAGTATTTT. Protein sequence: CASSLLWGTDTQYF. The chain links TRBV5-1 to TRBJ2-3, with no clear D. With 1 base removed from V and 3 bases from J, the gap between germline ends came to 9 bases. The CDR3 loop spans 14 amino acids. CDR1 and CDR2 (germline): SGHRS, YFSETQ.

The chain couples TRBV29-1 to TRBJ1-1; possible D gene TRBD1, 5 bases. Germline assignment: CDR1 SQVTM and CDR2 ANQGSEA. Trimming stripped 0 bases from V and 2 bases from J, with 13 bases between. The CDR3 consists of 15 residues. The CDR3 DNA reads TGCAGCGTTGAAGACGTGGGACGGGGAAACACTGAAGCTTTCTTT. It specifies CSVEDVGRGNTEAFF.

The CDR3 sequence: CSVDRGGRGTGELFF. CDR3 nucleotide sequence: TGCAGCGTTGATCGAGGAGGCAGGGGGACCGGGGAGCTGTTTTTT. This sequence joins TRBV29-1 and TRBJ2-2; 7 bases match TRBD1. Losses at the gene ends were 3 bases for V and 5 bases for J; bases not matched to a gene: 9. CDR1 SQVTM and CDR2 ANQGSEA come from the germline V gene. The CDR3 spans 15 residues.

The chain's CDR3 is CAISELTGFDEQYF. CDR3 coding DNA: TGTGCCATCAGTGAATTGACAGGGTTCGACGAGCAGTACTTC. The chain has TRBV10-3 and TRBJ2-7; 7 bases align to TRBD1. Germline-derived CDR1 and CDR2 are ENHRY and SYGVKD. The CDR3 runs to 14 residues. V lost 3 bases and J lost 5; bases outside the gene matches: 7.

The chain employs TRBV7-6 and TRBJ2-1; 8 nucleotides align to TRBD2. Germline CDR1 reads SGHVS; CDR2 reads FNYEAQ. The CDR3 is 17 amino acids. V shed 5 bases, J shed 8 bases, and the junction held 17 bases outside the gene matches. CDR3 in DNA: TGTGCCAGCAGCCCAGCGGGGGTCGGGGGGGGGACTGATGAGCAGTTCTTC. Amino acids: CASSPAGVGGGTDEQFF.

This sequence joins TRBV12-3 or TRBV12-4 and TRBJ2-7; D may be TRBD2 (5 bases). The CDR3 sequence is 15 residues long. With 2 bases removed from V and 2 bases from J, the gap between germline ends came to 13 bases. The CDR3 spells CASSLYSGVAYEQYF. CDR3 coding DNA: TGTGCCAGCAGTTTATACTCCGGGGTTGCCTACGAGCAGTACTTC.